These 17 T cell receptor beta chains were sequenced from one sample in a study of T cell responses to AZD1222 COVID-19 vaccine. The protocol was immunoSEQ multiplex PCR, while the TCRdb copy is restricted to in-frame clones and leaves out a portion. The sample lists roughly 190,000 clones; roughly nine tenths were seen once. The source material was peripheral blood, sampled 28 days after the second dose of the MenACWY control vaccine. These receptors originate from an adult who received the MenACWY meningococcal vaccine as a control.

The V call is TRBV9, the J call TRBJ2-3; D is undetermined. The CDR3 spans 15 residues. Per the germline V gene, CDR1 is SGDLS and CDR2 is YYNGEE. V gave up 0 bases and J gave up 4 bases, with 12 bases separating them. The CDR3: CASSVEDQSADTQYF. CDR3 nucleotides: TGTGCCAGCAGCGTAGAGGACCAATCGGCAGATACGCAGTATTTT.

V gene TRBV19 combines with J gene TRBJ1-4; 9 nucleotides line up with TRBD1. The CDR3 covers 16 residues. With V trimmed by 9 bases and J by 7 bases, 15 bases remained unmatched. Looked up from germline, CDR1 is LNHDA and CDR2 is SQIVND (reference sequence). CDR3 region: CASRRGQGIASEKLFF. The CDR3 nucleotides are TGTGCCAGCCGTAGGGGACAGGGAATAGCTTCTGAAAAACTGTTTTTT.

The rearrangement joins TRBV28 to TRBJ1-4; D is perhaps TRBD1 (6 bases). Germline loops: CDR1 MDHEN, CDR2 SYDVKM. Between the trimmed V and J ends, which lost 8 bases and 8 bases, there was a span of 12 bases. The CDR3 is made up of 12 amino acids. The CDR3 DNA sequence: TGTGCCAGCGGTAACAGGGAGGAAAAACTGTTTTTT. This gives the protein CASGNREEKLFF.

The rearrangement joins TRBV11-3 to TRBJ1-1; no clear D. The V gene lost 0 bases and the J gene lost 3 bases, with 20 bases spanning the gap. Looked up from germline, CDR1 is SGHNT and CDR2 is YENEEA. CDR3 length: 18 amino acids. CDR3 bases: TGTGCCAGCAGCTTAGAAGGGTACTGGGGAGCGGGTGACACTGAAGCTTTCTTT. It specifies CASSLEGYWGAGDTEAFF.

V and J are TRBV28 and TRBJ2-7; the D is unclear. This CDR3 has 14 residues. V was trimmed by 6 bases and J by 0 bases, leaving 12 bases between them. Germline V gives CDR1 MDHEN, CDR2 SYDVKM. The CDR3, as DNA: TGTGCCAGCAGCACGACGGCCAGCTCCTACGAGCAGTACTTC. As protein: CASSTTASSYEQYF. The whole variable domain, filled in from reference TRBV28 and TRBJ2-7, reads DVKVTQSSRYLVKRTGEKVFLECVQDMDHENMFWYRQDPGLGLRLIYFSYDVKMKEKGDIPEGYSVSREKKERFSLILESASTNQTSMYLCASSTTASSYEQYFGPGTRLTVT.

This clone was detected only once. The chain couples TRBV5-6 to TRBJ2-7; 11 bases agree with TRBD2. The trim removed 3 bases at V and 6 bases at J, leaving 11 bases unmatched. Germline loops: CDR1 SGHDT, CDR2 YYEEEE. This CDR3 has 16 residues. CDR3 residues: CASSYYTSGRNREQYF. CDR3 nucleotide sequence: TGTGCCAGCAGCTACTACACTAGCGGGAGAAACCGCGAGCAGTACTTC.

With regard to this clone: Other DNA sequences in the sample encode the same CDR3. The CDR3 DNA reads TGTGCCAGCAGCTTAAACACTGAAGCTTTCTTT. Translation gives CASSLNTEAFF. The chain recombines TRBV11-2 with TRBJ1-1; D call uncertain. CDR3 size: 11 residues. The V end was cut by 2 bases, the J end by 2 bases, with 0 bases between. Germline V lookup: CDR1 SGHAT, CDR2 FQNNGV.

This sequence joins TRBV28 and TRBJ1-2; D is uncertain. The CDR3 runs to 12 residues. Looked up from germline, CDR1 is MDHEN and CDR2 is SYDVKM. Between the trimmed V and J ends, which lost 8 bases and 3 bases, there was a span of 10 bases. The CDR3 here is CASRLDDYGYTF. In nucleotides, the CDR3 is TGTGCCAGCCGGCTTGACGACTATGGCTACACCTTC.

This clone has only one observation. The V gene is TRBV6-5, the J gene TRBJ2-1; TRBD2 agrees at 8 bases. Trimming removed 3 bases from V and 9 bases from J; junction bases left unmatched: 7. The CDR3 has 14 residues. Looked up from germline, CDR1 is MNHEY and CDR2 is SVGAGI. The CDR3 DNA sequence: TGTGCCAGCAGTTATAGCGGGGTCGGCGTTGAGCAGTTCTTC. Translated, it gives CASSYSGVGVEQFF.

This chain's CDR3 is CASSVFVTGASGNTIYF. The CDR3 DNA reads TGTGCCAGCAGCGTGTTTGTAACAGGGGCCTCTGGAAACACCATATATTTT. The J gene is TRBJ1-3, the V gene TRBV9; 7 bases match TRBD1. After removal of 2 bases from V and 0 bases from J, the junction contained 8 bases not matched to a gene. This CDR3 has 17 residues. Germline V lookup: CDR1 SGDLS, CDR2 YYNGEE.

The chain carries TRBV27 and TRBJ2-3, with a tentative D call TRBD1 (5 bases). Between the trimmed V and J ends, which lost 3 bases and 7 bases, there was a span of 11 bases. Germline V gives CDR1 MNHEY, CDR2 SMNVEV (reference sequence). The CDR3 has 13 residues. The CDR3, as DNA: TGTGCCAGCAGTTTTGTGGGGCAATATACGCAGTATTTT. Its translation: CASSFVGQYTQYF.

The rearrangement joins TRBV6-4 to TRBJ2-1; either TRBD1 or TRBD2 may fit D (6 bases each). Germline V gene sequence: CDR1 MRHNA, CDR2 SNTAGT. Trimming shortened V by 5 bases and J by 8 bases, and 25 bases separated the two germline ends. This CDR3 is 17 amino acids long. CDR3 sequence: CASSLEGTGAGSYEQFF. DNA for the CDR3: TGTGCCAGCAGTCTCGAGGGGACGGGGGCAGGAAGTTATGAGCAGTTCTTC.

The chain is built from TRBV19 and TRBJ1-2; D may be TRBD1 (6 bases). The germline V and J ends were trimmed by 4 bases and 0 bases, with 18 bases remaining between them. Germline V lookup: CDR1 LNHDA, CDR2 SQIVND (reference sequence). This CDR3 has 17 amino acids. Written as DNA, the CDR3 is TGTGCCAGTAGTACCCGGGGGCCTGGCGGACCTAACTATGGCTACACCTTC. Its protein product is CASSTRGPGGPNYGYTF.

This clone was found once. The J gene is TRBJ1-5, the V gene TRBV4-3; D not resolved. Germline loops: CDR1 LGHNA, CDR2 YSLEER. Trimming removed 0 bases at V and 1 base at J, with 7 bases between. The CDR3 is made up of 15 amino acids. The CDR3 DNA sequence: TGCGCCAGCAGCCAAGACTCAGCAAGCAATCAGCCCCAGCATTTT. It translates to CASSQDSASNQPQHF.

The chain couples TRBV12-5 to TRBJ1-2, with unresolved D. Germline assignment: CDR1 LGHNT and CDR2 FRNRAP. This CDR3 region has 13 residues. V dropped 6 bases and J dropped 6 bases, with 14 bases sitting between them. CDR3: CASGRASTHGYTF. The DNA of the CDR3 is TGTGCTAGTGGGCGGGCCAGCACACATGGCTACACCTTC.

CDR3 sequence: CASSLASGNFNEQFF. The CDR3 DNA reads as TGTGCCAGCAGTTTGGCTAGCGGGAATTTCAATGAGCAGTTCTTC. The gene calls are TRBV27 and TRBJ2-1, with TRBD2 matching 9 bases. With 3 bases clipped from V and 6 bases from J, the junction kept 6 bases outside the gene matches. Germline lookup yields CDR1 MNHEY and CDR2 SMNVEV (reference sequence). There are 15 residues in the CDR3.

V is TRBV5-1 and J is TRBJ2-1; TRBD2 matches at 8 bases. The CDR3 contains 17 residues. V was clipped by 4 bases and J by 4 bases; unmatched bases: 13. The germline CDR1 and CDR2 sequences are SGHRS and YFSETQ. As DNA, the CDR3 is TGCGCCAGCAGCCCTGGTGGTGGCGCGGGGGGTTACAATGAGCAGTTCTTC. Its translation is CASSPGGGAGGYNEQFF.